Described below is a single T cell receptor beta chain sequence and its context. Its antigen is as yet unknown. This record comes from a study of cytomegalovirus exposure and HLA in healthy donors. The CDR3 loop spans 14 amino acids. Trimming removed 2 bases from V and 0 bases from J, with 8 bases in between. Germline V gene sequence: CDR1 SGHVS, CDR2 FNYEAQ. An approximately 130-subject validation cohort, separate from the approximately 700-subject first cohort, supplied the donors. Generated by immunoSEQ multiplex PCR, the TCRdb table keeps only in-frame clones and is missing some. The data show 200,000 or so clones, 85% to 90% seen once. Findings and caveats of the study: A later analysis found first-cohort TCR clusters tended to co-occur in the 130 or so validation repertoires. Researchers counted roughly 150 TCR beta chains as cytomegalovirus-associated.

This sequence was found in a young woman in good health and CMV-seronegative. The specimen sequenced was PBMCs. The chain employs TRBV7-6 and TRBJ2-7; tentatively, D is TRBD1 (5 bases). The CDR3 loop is CASSLRQLSYEQYF. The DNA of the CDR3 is TGTGCCAGCAGCTTAAGACAGCTCTCCTACGAGCAGTACTTC.